This note documents a single T cell receptor (beta chain) sequence. No antigen is known for it. The record has no base qualities; no much larger clone is one base away. The data were taken from a study of blood T cell repertoires in COVID-19 (dated by TCRdb to the early 2020s). General notes on the study: Collaborator samples came from the United States, Italy and Spain and covered acute and convalescent phases of COVID-19. The prospective study material was composed of cDNA or gDNA derived from T cells, B-cell-depleted T cells, or PBMCs. The dataset comprised deeply sampled blood TCRbeta repertoires from subjects exposed to, actively infected with, or recovered from COVID-19. The repertoires were released in a freely available public database meant as a resource for research on the immune response to SARS-CoV-2. Samples came from the ongoing ImmuneRACE study (first 160 participants) plus 1,254 subjects from 6 global collaborators. A de-identified subject ID, COVID-19 status, age in years and sex were almost always included in the sample metadata. Where available, HLA class I and class II types were obtained from metadata supplied by the sample provider rather than from assay-based typing. Here is what the overall study found, with its caveats: Clinical and demographic metadata were provided uncurated, with the amount varying by source and participant.

TCRbeta CDR3 regions were amplified from genomic DNA using the immunoSEQ Assay, a bias-controlled multiplex PCR. As for the authors' bioinformatics: Within the assay, amplification of reference gene primers was used to estimate how many nucleated cells each sample contained. Sequence reads were collapsed and filtered to measure the absolute abundance of every unique TCRbeta CDR3 rearrangement. For each sample, productive Simpson clonality was calculated as the square root of Simpson's diversity index over productive rearrangements. As stored in TCRdb, this immuneACCESS dataset retains in-frame rearrangements with V and J assigned. A fraction of the clones does not appear; measured against another copy, unresolved V genes explain less than half of the discrepancy, and the remainder lacks a known reason. For V, J and clone size, that table is used; D and trimming come from the DNA. This sample lists roughly 120,000 clones; less than 90% were detected once. The leading ten clones occupy 15% to 20% of the sample.

The collaborating institutions used their own protocols to collect whole blood in K2EDTA tubes. For TCRbeta analysis, collaborators shipped samples as frozen whole blood, isolated PBMCs, or DNA extracted from either of those sample types. The CDR3 starts with the cysteine, ends with the phenylalanine, and has 14 residues. Just CDR3 DNA is preserved here, 42 bases in frame from base 1. The germline V gene specifies MDHEN as CDR1 and SYDVKM as CDR2. Clipping removes 10 bases from V and 4 bases from J, with 12 as the unmatched junction base count. Material: peripheral blood. This receptor was taken from a woman aged 55-70 years with acute or convalescent COVID-19. The sequence joins TRBV28 to TRBJ1-1; the central 7 bases match TRBD1. The CDR3 in this case is CAITQTGVGTEAFF. The nucleotide sequence reads TGTGCCATAACCCAAACAGGGGTGGGCACTGAAGCTTTCTTT.